Listed here are 29 T cell receptor beta chains from one sample, sequenced in a study of T-cell reconstitution after alpha-beta-depleted transplantation in children. TCRbeta library preparation incorporated unique molecular identifiers. TCRdb ran MiXCR on the PCR reads and lists one entry per CDR3 protein. The table includes about 500,000 distinct CDR3 sequences, approximately 29% detected once. Sequenced here: PBMCs from the stem cell graft donor, sampled from the stem cell graft. The receptor set was obtained from a human donor who donated a stem cell graft to a child with aplastic anemia.

In this sample, this clonotype turned up a few times. The chain joins TRBV20-1 to TRBJ2-7; 13 bases are shared with TRBD2. Germline V lookup: CDR1 DFQATT, CDR2 SNEGSKA (reference sequence). The length of the CDR3 is 15 residues. Trimming removed 3 bases from V and 2 bases from J; junction bases left unmatched: 4. The CDR3 bases are TGCAGTGCTAGGGGACTAGCGGGAACCGCCTACGAGCAGTACTTC. Translation gives CSARGLAGTAYEQYF.

V and J are TRBV6-1 and TRBJ2-3; maybe TRBD2 (7 bases). There are 14 residues in the CDR3. V dropped 6 bases and J dropped 1 base, with 11 bases sitting between them. Germline V gene sequence: CDR1 MNHNS, CDR2 SASEGT. Written as DNA, the CDR3 is TGTGCCAGCAGAACGGGGGGCGGCACAGATACGCAGTATTTT. It translates to CASRTGGGTDTQYF.

This clonotype is a singleton in its sample. J is TRBJ2-2 and V is TRBV19; TRBD1 might be the D (5 bases). CDR3 size: 15 residues. Deletions cut 3 bases from V and 5 bases from J, with 13 bases between. CDR1 is LNHDA and CDR2 is SQIVND in the germline V gene (reference sequence). The CDR3 reads CASSMTTALTGELFF. The CDR3 DNA reads TGTGCCAGTAGTATGACGACAGCTTTAACCGGGGAGCTGTTTTTT.

The chain combines TRBV29-1 with TRBJ2-3, with 9 bases that match TRBD1. This CDR3 has 14 residues. The trim removed 7 bases at V and 3 bases at J, leaving 8 bases unmatched. The germline V gene encodes CDR1 SQVTM and CDR2 ANQGSEA. CDR3 protein: CSGGQGWGTDTQYF. Written as DNA, the CDR3 is TGCAGCGGGGGACAGGGATGGGGAACAGATACGCAGTATTTT.

The chain recombines TRBV5-1 with TRBJ1-3; D unresolved. Germline CDR1 is SGHRS and CDR2 is YFSETQ. The V end lost 4 bases, the J end lost 0 bases, and 11 bases lay between the germline ends. CDR3 length: 15 residues. As DNA, the CDR3 is TGCGCCAGCAGCACCGGCCCGAGCTCTGGAAACACCATATATTTT. It encodes CASSTGPSSGNTIYF.

The genes are TRBV7-3 and TRBJ1-2, with D uncertain. The CDR3 length is 14 residues. Trimming shortened V by 5 bases and J by 2 bases, and 12 bases separated the two germline ends. Germline lookup yields CDR1 SGHTA and CDR2 FQGTGA. CDR3 nucleotide sequence: TGTGCCAGCAGCCCCCAGGCTCGGAACTATGGCTACACCTTC. Translated, it gives CASSPQARNYGYTF.

This clonotype came up a few times. J is TRBJ2-4 and V is TRBV20-1, with TRBD2 matching 10 bases. With 0 bases clipped from V and 12 bases from J, the junction kept 8 bases outside the gene matches. Germline V gives CDR1 DFQATT, CDR2 SNEGSKA (reference sequence). The CDR3 is 14 residues long. This CDR3 reads CSARDLRTSGAQYF. DNA of the CDR3: TGCAGTGCTAGAGATCTAAGGACTAGCGGAGCTCAGTACTTC.

This clonotype was recorded at least ten times. The rearrangement uses TRBV20-1 and TRBJ2-1; 9 nucleotides align to TRBD2. This CDR3 has 14 amino acids. Germline assignment: CDR1 DFQATT and CDR2 SNEGSKA (reference sequence). With V trimmed by 1 base and J by 8 bases, 6 bases remained unmatched. Here the CDR3 DNA reads TGCAGTGCTAGAGTCCCCGGGACTAGCCATGAGCAGTTCTTC. Encoded protein: CSARVPGTSHEQFF.

The rearrangement joins TRBV29-1 to TRBJ1-6; D gene unclear. Trimming cost V 4 bases and J 9 bases, with 13 bases left between them. The germline CDR1 and CDR2 sequences are SQVTM and ANQGSEA. CDR3 size: 13 residues. CDR3 residues: CSVVVGSGSPLHF. The CDR3 nucleotides read TGCAGCGTTGTGGTCGGGTCAGGTTCACCCCTCCACTTT.

This rearrangement joins TRBV5-1 to TRBJ2-1; weak D call: TRBD2 (5 bases). The germline gives CDR1 SGHRS, CDR2 YFSETQ. This CDR3 contains 16 residues. Deletions cut 1 base from V and 4 bases from J, with 15 bases between. The CDR3 sequence: CASSLPNLANYNEQFF. CDR3 sequence (DNA): TGCGCCAGCAGCTTGCCCAACCTAGCCAATTACAATGAGCAGTTCTTC.

This clonotype appeared many times. The chain is built from TRBV6-1 and TRBJ1-1; 9 nucleotides match TRBD1. V shed 6 bases and J 2 bases; nucleotides not matched to a gene: 4. The CDR3 runs 14 residues. The V gene's germline CDR1 is MNHNS and CDR2 SASEGT. The CDR3 region has the DNA TGTGCCAGCAGCACAGGGGGCGTAAACACTGAAGCTTTCTTT. This translates into CASSTGGVNTEAFF.

The chain uses TRBV6-2 or TRBV6-3 and TRBJ1-5; D gene uncertain. Trimming cost V 6 bases and J 10 bases, with 10 bases left between them. This CDR3 contains 11 residues. CDR1 is MNHEY and CDR2 is SVGEGT in the germline V gene. CDR3: CASREMGPQHF. The DNA for the CDR3 is TGTGCCAGCAGAGAAATGGGACCCCAGCATTTT.

In its sample, this clonotype was seen a few times. The chain has TRBV5-1 and TRBJ2-5; unclear D gene. V was shortened by 0 bases and J by 5 bases, with 11 bases between the two germline ends. CDR1 and CDR2 from the germline V gene are SGHRS and YFSETQ. The CDR3 runs to 14 residues. The CDR3 DNA reads as TGCGCCAGCAGCTTGGGCCAGCTAGGGGAGACCCAGTACTTC. It translates to CASSLGQLGETQYF. The whole variable domain, remainder taken from reference TRBV5-1 and TRBJ2-5, is KAGVTQTPRYLIKTRGQQVTLSCSPISGHRSVSWYQQTPGQGLQFLFEYFSETQRNKGNFPGRFSGRQFSNSRSEMNVSTLELGDSALYLCASSLGQLGETQYFGPGTRLLVL.

This clonotype was seen more than once but under ten times. This chain joins TRBV18 and TRBJ2-3; 7 nucleotides agree with TRBD2. Germline values: CDR1 KGHSH, CDR2 LQKENI. The V segment lost 3 bases and the J segment 4 bases; nucleotides outside the gene matches: 13. CDR3 length: 17 amino acids. Here the CDR3 DNA reads TGTGCCAGCTCACCCATGGTCGGGTCTAGCGGCCCAGATACGCAGTATTTT. Protein sequence: CASSPMVGSSGPDTQYF. The whole variable domain, remainder taken from reference TRBV18 and TRBJ2-3, is NAGVMQNPRHLVRRRGQEARLRCSPMKGHSHVYWYRQLPEEGLKFMVYLQKENIIDESGMPKERFSAEFPKEGPSILRIQQVVRGDSAAYFCASSPMVGSSGPDTQYFGPGTRLTVL.

This clonotype was counted a few times. J is TRBJ2-1 and V is TRBV6-5; D remains unclear. Germline V CDR1 and CDR2: MNHEY, SVGAGI. V was shortened by 6 bases and J by 0 bases, with 9 bases between the two germline ends. The CDR3 contains 14 residues. Here the CDR3 reads CASRPLSSYNEQFF. CDR3 coding DNA: TGTGCCAGCAGACCACTGAGCTCCTACAATGAGCAGTTCTTC.

This rearrangement joins TRBV7-2 to TRBJ1-5; TRBD1 is a possible D gene (6 bases). Germline V lookup: CDR1 SGHTA, CDR2 FQGNSA. The CDR3 totals 15 residues. V dropped 1 base and J dropped 4 bases, with 11 bases sitting between them. CDR3 residues: CASSLGSGENQPQHF. The DNA of the CDR3 is TGTGCCAGCAGCTTAGGGTCAGGGGAAAATCAGCCCCAGCATTTT.

This chain connects TRBV5-1 to TRBJ2-7; TRBD1 aligns across 7 bases. There are 18 residues in the CDR3. Germline V gives CDR1 SGHRS, CDR2 YFSETQ. V shed 4 bases and J 0 bases; nucleotides not matched to a gene: 16. The CDR3 region is CASSTLLSDRRTSYEQYV. Here the CDR3 DNA reads TGCGCCAGCAGCACCCTACTATCGGACAGGAGGACCTCCTACGAGCAGTACGTC.

This clonotype came up once. V and J are TRBV28 and TRBJ2-7; D gene unclear. The CDR3 is 11 amino acids. V was shortened by 7 bases and J by 3 bases, with 7 bases between the two germline ends. The germline V gene encodes CDR1 MDHEN and CDR2 SYDVKM. The CDR3 region has the DNA TGTGCCAGCATGAGGAGCTACGAGCAGTACTTC. Its translation is CASMRSYEQYF.

This clonotype was counted a few times. This chain connects TRBV5-6 to TRBJ1-1, with 7 bases identical to TRBD1. Germline V gene data show CDR1 as SGHDT and CDR2 as YYEEEE. The CDR3 spans 12 residues. V lost 4 bases to trimming and J lost 12 bases; unmatched junction nucleotides: 9. For the CDR3, the DNA is TGTGCCAGCAGCGGCGGACAGGTGGAAACTTTCTTT. It encodes CASSGGQVETFF. The full variable domain, in which reference TRBV5-6 and TRBJ1-1 provide the parts outside the CDR3, is DAGVTQSPTHLIKTRGQQVTLRCSPKSGHDTVSWYQQALGQGPQFIFQYYEEEERQRGNFPDRFSGHQFPNYSSELNVNALLLGDSALYLCASSGGQVETFFGQGTRLTVV.

This clonotype turned up a few times. The chain carries TRBV5-5 and TRBJ1-3, with 7 positions matching TRBD1. V lost 3 bases, J lost 2 bases, and 8 bases stayed unmatched. The CDR3 covers 16 residues. Germline V CDR1 and CDR2: SGHKS, YYEKEE (reference sequence). The CDR3 region has the DNA TGTGCCAGCAGCTACGCAGGGGGAAACGCTGGAAACACCATATATTTT. Translating gives CASSYAGGNAGNTIYF.

The gene calls are TRBV6-2 or TRBV6-3 and TRBJ2-5; a possible D gene is TRBD1 (6 bases). The CDR3 contains 14 residues. The V gene lost 8 bases and the J gene lost 4 bases, with 17 bases spanning the gap. CDR1 is MNHEY and CDR2 is SVGEGT in the germline V gene. DNA for the CDR3: TGTGCCAGCGCTCAACAGGGACGGGGAGAGACCCAGTACTTC. Protein: CASAQQGRGETQYF.

The chain uses TRBV6-5 and TRBJ2-1; D may be TRBD2 (6 bases). CDR3 length: 13 amino acids. Germline V gene lookup returns CDR1 MNHEY and CDR2 SVGAGI. V was trimmed by 6 bases and J by 8 bases, leaving 14 bases between them. The CDR3 protein is CASSRSEGYEQFF. In DNA form, the CDR3 reads TGTGCCAGCAGCCGCTCGGAGGGGTATGAGCAGTTCTTC.

The rearrangement links TRBV6-2 or TRBV6-3 to TRBJ2-6; D uncertain. The CDR3 has 14 amino acids. Per the germline V gene, CDR1 is MNHEY and CDR2 is SVGEGT. The V and J ends lost 8 bases and 0 bases respectively, with 8 bases between them. CDR3 sequence reads: CASLKVSGANVLTF. The CDR3, as DNA: TGTGCCAGCCTTAAAGTCTCTGGGGCCAACGTCCTGACTTTC.

This clonotype has only a few counts. CDR3 bases: TGTGCCAGCAGCTTAGAATTGCGGGAGGGATCAGATACGCAGTATTTT. Protein sequence: CASSLELREGSDTQYF. J is TRBJ2-3 and V is TRBV7-6; TRBD2 matches at 9 bases. Germline lookup yields CDR1 SGHVS and CDR2 FNYEAQ. The CDR3 has 16 amino acids. After removal of 1 base from V and 4 bases from J, the junction contained 6 bases not matched to a gene.

This clonotype has at least ten counts. The V gene is TRBV20-1, the J gene TRBJ2-3; 7 bases align to TRBD2. The ends lost 3 bases at V and 4 bases at J; junction bases unmatched: 10. Germline V gene lookup returns CDR1 DFQATT and CDR2 SNEGSKA (reference sequence). The CDR3 has 15 amino acids. The CDR3 protein is CSARAPERDSDTQYF. The CDR3 nucleotides read TGCAGTGCTAGGGCCCCAGAGCGGGATTCAGATACGCAGTATTTT.

The chain employs TRBV10-3 and TRBJ2-2, with 9 positions matching TRBD1. Trimming cost V 0 bases and J 4 bases; bases outside gene matches: 6. This CDR3 contains 17 residues. Germline V gene sequence: CDR1 ENHRY, CDR2 SYGVKD. The CDR3 loop reads CAISESGGQGSTGELFF. The CDR3 coding sequence is TGTGCCATCAGTGAGTCTGGAGGACAGGGGAGCACCGGGGAGCTGTTTTTT.

The chain combines TRBV27 with TRBJ2-3; 10 nucleotides align to TRBD2. V lost 3 bases and J lost 6; bases outside the gene matches: 9. The CDR3 runs 16 residues. From germline, CDR1 is MNHEY and CDR2 SMNVEV (reference sequence). The CDR3 protein is CASSLVRLAGADTQYF. The CDR3 DNA follows: TGTGCCAGCAGTTTGGTTCGCCTAGCGGGAGCTGATACGCAGTATTTT.

The V gene is TRBV14, the J gene TRBJ2-2, with no clear D. This CDR3 comprises 13 residues. V was cut by 5 bases and J by 4 bases, with 8 bases left in between. Looked up from germline, CDR1 is SGHDN and CDR2 is FVKESK. CDR3 bases: TGTGCCAGCAGCACGCAGCCCACCGGGGAGCTGTTTTTT. Encoded protein: CASSTQPTGELFF. The full variable domain, with the rest looked up from reference TRBV14 and TRBJ2-2, is EAGVTQFPSHSVIEKGQTVTLRCDPISGHDNLYWYRRVMGKEIKFLLHFVKESKQDESGMPNNRFLAERTGGTYSTLKVQPAELEDSGVYFCASSTQPTGELFFGEGSRLTVL.

The table lists this clonotype with a few counts. This chain uses TRBV10-3 with TRBJ2-7; 7 nucleotides align to TRBD1. The CDR3 is 14 residues long. Germline V gives CDR1 ENHRY, CDR2 SYGVKD. V dropped 7 bases and J dropped 0; count of bases not matched to a gene: 6. DNA of the CDR3: TGTGCCATCAAGAGACAGGGTAGCTCCTACGAGCAGTACTTC. Protein: CAIKRQGSSYEQYF.